This TCR beta chain emerged from a study of response to subunit inactivated influenza vaccine. Study outcomes and limitations: Researchers suggested that each seasonal influenza vaccination recruits few new T cells.

Germline V gene lookup returns CDR1 MNHNS and CDR2 SASEGT. The CDR3 runs 17 residues. V lost 5 bases and J lost 1; bases outside the gene matches: 13. TCRdb used MiXCR to reprocess the RT-PCR reads, holding one entry per CDR3 protein. The sample shows a few hundred thousand distinct CDR3 sequences, 20% to 25% of them seen only once. On this clonotype itself: Its antigen is undetermined.

Sequencing used PBMCs from blood, obtained less than 22 months after vaccination. The receptor was isolated from a man between 50 and 75 years old who received an inactivated influenza vaccine. The chain carries TRBV6-1 and TRBJ2-7, with 8 bases aligning to TRBD1. The CDR3 coding sequence is TGTGCCAGCAGTCAAATCCAGACAGGGGTAGAGTCCTACGAGCAGTACTTC. As protein: CASSQIQTGVESYEQYF.